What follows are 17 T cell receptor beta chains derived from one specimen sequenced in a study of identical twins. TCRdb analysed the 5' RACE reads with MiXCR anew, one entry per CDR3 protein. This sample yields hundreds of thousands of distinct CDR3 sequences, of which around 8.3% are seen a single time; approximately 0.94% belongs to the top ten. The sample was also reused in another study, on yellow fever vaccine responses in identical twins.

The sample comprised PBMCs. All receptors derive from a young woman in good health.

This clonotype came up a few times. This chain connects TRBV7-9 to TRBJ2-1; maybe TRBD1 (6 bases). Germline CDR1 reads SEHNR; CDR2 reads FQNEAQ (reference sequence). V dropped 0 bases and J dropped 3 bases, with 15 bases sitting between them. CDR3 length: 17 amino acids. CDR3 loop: CASSLAGDTEHYNEQFF. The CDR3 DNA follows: TGTGCCAGCAGCTTAGCGGGGGACACGGAACACTACAATGAGCAGTTCTTC. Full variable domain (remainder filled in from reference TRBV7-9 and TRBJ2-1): DTGVSQNPRHKITKRGQNVTFRCDPISEHNRLYWYRQTLGQGPEFLTYFQNEAQLEKSRLLSDRFSAERPKGSFSTLEIQRTEQGDSAMYLCASSLAGDTEHYNEQFFGPGTRLTVL.

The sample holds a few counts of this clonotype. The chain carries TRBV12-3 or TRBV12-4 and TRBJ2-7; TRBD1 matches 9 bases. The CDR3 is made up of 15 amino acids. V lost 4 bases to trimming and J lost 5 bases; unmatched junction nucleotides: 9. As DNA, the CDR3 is TGTGCCAGCAGTTCCGCGGACAGGGGTTTACACGAGCAGTACTTC. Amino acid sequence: CASSSADRGLHEQYF.

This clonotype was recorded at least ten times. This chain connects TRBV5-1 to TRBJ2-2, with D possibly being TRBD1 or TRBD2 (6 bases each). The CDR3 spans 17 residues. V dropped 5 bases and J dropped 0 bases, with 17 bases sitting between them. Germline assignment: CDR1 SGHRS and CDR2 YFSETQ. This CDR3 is CASRRTTGPANTGELFF. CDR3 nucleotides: TGCGCCAGCAGGCGGACTACAGGGCCCGCGAACACCGGGGAGCTGTTTTTT.

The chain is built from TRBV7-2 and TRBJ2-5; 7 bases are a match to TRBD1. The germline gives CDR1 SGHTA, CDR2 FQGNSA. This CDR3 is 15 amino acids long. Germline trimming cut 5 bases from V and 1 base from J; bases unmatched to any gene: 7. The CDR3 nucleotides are TGTGCCAGCAGCCCGACCGGGACAGCCCAAGAGACCCAGTACTTC. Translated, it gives CASSPTGTAQETQYF.

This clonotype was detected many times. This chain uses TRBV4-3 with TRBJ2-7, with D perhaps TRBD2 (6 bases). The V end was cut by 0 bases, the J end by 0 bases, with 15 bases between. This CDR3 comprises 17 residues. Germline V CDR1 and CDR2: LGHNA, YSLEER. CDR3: CASSQEVGGDLSYEQYF. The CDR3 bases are TGCGCCAGCAGCCAAGAAGTAGGCGGGGACCTCTCCTACGAGCAGTACTTC.

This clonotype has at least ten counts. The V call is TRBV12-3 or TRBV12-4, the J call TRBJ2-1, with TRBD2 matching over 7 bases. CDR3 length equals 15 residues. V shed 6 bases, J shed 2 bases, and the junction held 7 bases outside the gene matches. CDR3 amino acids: CASSLGGTPYNEQFF. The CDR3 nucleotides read TGTGCCAGCAGCCTGGGGGGGACCCCCTACAATGAGCAGTTCTTC.

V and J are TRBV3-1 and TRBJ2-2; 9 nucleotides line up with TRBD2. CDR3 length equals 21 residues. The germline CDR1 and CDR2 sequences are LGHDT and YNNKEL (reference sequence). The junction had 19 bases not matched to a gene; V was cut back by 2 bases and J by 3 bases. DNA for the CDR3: TGTGCCAGCAGCCAAAGGGGACCGACAAATAGCGGGGGCCGGGACACCGGGGAGCTGTTTTTT. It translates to CASSQRGPTNSGGRDTGELFF.

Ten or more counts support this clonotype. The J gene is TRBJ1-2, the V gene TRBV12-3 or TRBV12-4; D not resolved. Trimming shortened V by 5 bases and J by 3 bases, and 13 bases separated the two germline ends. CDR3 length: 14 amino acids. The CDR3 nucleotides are TGTGCCAGCAGTACCCGGGCTCTCTACTATGGCTACACCTTC. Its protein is CASSTRALYYGYTF.

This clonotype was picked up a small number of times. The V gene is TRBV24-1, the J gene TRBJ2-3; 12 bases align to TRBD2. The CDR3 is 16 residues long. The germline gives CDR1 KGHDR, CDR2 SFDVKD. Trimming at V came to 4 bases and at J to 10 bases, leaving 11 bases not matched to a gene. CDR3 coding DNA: TGTGCCACCAGTGACCGGACTAGCGGGACCCTCACAGCGCAGTATTTT. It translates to CATSDRTSGTLTAQYF.

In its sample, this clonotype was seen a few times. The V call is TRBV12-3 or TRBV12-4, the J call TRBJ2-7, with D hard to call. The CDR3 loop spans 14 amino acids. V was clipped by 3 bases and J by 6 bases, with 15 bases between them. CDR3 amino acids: CASSFGQAVREQYF. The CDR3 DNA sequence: TGTGCCAGCAGTTTTGGTCAGGCTGTGCGCGAGCAGTACTTC.

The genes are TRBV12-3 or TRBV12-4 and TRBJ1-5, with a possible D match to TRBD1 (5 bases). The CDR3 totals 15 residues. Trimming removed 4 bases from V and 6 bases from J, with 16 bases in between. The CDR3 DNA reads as TGTGCCAGCAGTTCGTCCGCGGGGGTGTTTCAGCCCCAGCATTTT. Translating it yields CASSSSAGVFQPQHF.

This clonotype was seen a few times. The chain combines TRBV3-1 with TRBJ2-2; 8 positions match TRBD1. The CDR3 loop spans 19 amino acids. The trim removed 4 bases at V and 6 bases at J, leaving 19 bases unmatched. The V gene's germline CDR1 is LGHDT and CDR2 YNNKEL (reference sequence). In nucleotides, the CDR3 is TGTGCCAGCAGCCCGACGAAGGCCGAATTGGACAGGGAGGCCGGGGAGCTGTTTTTT. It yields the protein CASSPTKAELDREAGELFF.

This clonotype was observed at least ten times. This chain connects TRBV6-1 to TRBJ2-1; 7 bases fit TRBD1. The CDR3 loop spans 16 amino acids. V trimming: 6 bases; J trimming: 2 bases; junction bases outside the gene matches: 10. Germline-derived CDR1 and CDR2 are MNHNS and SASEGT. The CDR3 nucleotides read TGTGCCAGCAGGTCCGACACTAGGGGGCCCTACAATGAGCAGTTCTTC. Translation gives CASRSDTRGPYNEQFF.

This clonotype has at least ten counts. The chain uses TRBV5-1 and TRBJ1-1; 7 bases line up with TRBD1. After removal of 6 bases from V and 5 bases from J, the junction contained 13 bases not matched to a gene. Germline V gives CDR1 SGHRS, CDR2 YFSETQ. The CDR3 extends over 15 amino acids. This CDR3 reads CASTQTDRDWTEAFF. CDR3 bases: TGCGCCAGCACGCAAACCGACAGGGATTGGACTGAAGCTTTCTTT.

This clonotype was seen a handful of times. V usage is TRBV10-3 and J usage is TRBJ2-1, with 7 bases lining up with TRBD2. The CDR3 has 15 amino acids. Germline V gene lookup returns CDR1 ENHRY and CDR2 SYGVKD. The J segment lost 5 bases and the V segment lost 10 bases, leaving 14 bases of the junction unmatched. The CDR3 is CATNGGRGLHNEQFF. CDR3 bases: TGTGCCACAAACGGGGGGAGAGGGTTGCACAATGAGCAGTTCTTC.

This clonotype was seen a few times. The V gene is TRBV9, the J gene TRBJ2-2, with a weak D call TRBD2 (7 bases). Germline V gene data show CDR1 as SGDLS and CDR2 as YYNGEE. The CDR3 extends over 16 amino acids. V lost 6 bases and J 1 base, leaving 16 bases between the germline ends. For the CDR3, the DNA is TGTGCCAGCACCCCAGGGGTAGCGGGGAACACCGGGGAGCTGTTTTTT. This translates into CASTPGVAGNTGELFF.

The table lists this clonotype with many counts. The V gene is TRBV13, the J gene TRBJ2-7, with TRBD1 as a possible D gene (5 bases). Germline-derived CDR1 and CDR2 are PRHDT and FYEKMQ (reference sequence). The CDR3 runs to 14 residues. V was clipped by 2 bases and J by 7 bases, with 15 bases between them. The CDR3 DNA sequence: TGTGCCAGCAGCTTACTGTCCCATAGACAGGAGCAGTACTTC. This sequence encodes CASSLLSHRQEQYF.